These 28 T cell receptor beta chains were all obtained from the same sample, sequenced in a study of blood T cell repertoires in COVID-19. This table comes from immunoSEQ multiplex PCR, and its TCRdb copy is limited to in-frame clones, with some not included. Here the sample spans about 380,000 clones, more than 70% being singletons. Sequenced sample: PBMCs or T cells enriched from blood (not recorded which). The receptor set was obtained from a woman in her late teens or twenties who had recovered from COVID-19.

The chain combines TRBV19 with TRBJ1-1, with TRBD1 as a possible D gene (5 bases). Germline lookup yields CDR1 LNHDA and CDR2 SQIVND (reference sequence). V lost 3 bases, J lost 8 bases, and 10 bases lay in between. The CDR3 contains 12 residues. The CDR3, as DNA: TGTGCCAGTAGTATGGGGGGTCCCGAAGCTTTCTTT. Translated: CASSMGGPEAFF.

V is TRBV4-1 and J is TRBJ2-5; 7 nucleotides match TRBD1. This CDR3 has 15 amino acids. V was pared by 0 bases and J by 7 bases, with 8 bases of the junction left unmatched. In germline, CDR1 is MGHRA, CDR2 YSYEKL. The CDR3 here is CASSQETGDKVTQYF. The CDR3 DNA reads as TGCGCCAGCAGCCAAGAAACAGGGGACAAGGTGACCCAGTACTTC.

The chain is built from TRBV7-9 and TRBJ1-4; 9 bases fit TRBD1. Germline V gene lookup returns CDR1 SEHNR and CDR2 FQNEAQ (reference sequence). V lost 4 bases and J lost 6; bases outside the gene matches: 6. The CDR3 totals 15 residues. This CDR3 is CASSSLRTGDEKLFF. The CDR3 coding sequence is TGTGCCAGCAGCTCCCTCCGGACAGGGGATGAAAAACTGTTTTTT.

The chain carries TRBV4-2 and TRBJ1-3, with D uncertain. Trimming removed 0 bases from V and 2 bases from J, with 11 bases in between. Germline V CDR1 and CDR2: LGHNA, YNFKEQ. The CDR3 has 16 amino acids. The CDR3 region is CASSQDQITPGNTIYF. The CDR3 nucleotides read TGTGCCAGCAGCCAAGATCAGATAACGCCTGGAAACACCATATATTTT.

The V and J genes are TRBV7-9 and TRBJ2-2; a possible D gene is TRBD2 (5 bases). V gave up 4 bases and J gave up 0 bases, with 12 bases separating them. In germline, CDR1 is SEHNR, CDR2 FQNEAQ (reference sequence). CDR3 size: 16 residues. The CDR3 spells CASSSNGVSNTGELFF. The CDR3 coding sequence is TGTGCCAGCAGCTCGAACGGGGTATCGAACACCGGGGAGCTGTTTTTT.

The CDR3 is CASSYDLFSGNTIYF. The CDR3 DNA follows: TGTGCCAGCAGCTACGACTTATTCTCTGGAAACACCATATATTTT. The chain carries TRBV28 and TRBJ1-3; unclear D gene. V was pared by 6 bases and J by 0 bases, with 12 bases between. Germline-derived CDR1 and CDR2 are MDHEN and SYDVKM. The length of the CDR3 is 15 residues.

The CDR3 nucleotides read TGCGCCAGCAGCTTGGGTGGTTCAGGGGCCGGCGAGCAGTACTTC. Encoded protein: CASSLGGSGAGEQYF. The chain links TRBV5-1 to TRBJ2-7, with a tentative D call TRBD1 (6 bases). The CDR3 covers 15 residues. V was trimmed by 0 bases and J by 6 bases, leaving 16 bases between them. Germline loops: CDR1 SGHRS, CDR2 YFSETQ.

The gene calls are TRBV9 and TRBJ2-2; 7 bases are shared with TRBD1. CDR1 is SGDLS, CDR2 YYNGEE, per germline. After removal of 0 bases from V and 4 bases from J, the junction contained 6 bases not matched to a gene. CDR3 length equals 16 residues. The CDR3 protein is CASSVEGGRSTGELFF. DNA for the CDR3: TGTGCCAGCAGCGTAGAAGGGGGCCGCAGCACCGGGGAGCTGTTTTTT.

The chain is built from TRBV2 and TRBJ2-5, with TRBD2 matching over 8 bases. CDR3 length: 15 amino acids. Germline V gene lookup returns CDR1 SNHLY and CDR2 FYNNEI. With V trimmed by 7 bases and J by 5 bases, 12 bases remained unmatched. The CDR3 region is CASMVTGVAGETQYF. CDR3 nucleotide sequence: TGTGCCAGCATGGTCACCGGAGTAGCGGGGGAGACCCAGTACTTC. The whole variable domain, filled in from reference TRBV2 and TRBJ2-5, reads EPEVTQTPSHQVTQMGQEVILRCVPISNHLYFYWYRQILGQKVEFLVSFYNNEISEKSEIFDDQFSVERPDGSNFTLKIRSTKLEDSAMYFCASMVTGVAGETQYFGPGTRLLVL.

This clone is a singleton in its sample. CDR3 sequence: CASSDGGSLYEQYF. The CDR3 nucleotides are TGTGCCAGCAGCGACGGGGGAAGCCTCTACGAGCAGTACTTC. The chain recombines TRBV2 with TRBJ2-7; D possibly corresponds to TRBD2 (6 bases). The CDR3 contains 14 residues. The germline gives CDR1 SNHLY, CDR2 FYNNEI. Trimming left V 6 bases short and J 3 bases short, with 15 bases between.

This clone came up once. The chain joins TRBV19 to TRBJ2-2; 10 positions agree with TRBD2. The CDR3 runs 14 residues. The germline V gene encodes CDR1 LNHDA and CDR2 SQIVND (reference sequence). After removal of 8 bases from V and 8 bases from J, the junction contained 8 bases not matched to a gene. The CDR3 DNA reads TGTGCCAGTTCCCCAGCGGGGGGGCAAGGGGAGCTGTTTTTT. It yields the protein CASSPAGGQGELFF. Full variable domain (missing parts from reference TRBV19 and TRBJ2-2): DGGITQSPKYLFRKEGQNVTLSCEQNLNHDAMYWYRQDPGQGLRLIYYSQIVNDFQKGDIAEGYSVSREKKESFPLTVTSAQKNPTAFYLCASSPAGGQGELFFGEGSRLTVL.

This chain uses TRBV13 with TRBJ1-1; 7 nucleotides line up with TRBD1. The CDR3 totals 14 residues. J gave up 1 base and V 6 bases, and 5 bases lay outside the gene matches. CDR1 and CDR2 from the germline V gene are PRHDT and FYEKMQ (reference sequence). The CDR3 DNA reads TGTGCCAGCAGGATAGGACAGGAGAACACTGAAGCTTTCTTT. Translation gives CASRIGQENTEAFF.

This chain uses TRBV5-1 with TRBJ1-1; 8 bases agree with TRBD1. In germline, CDR1 is SGHRS, CDR2 YFSETQ. The length of the CDR3 is 17 residues. V trimming: 4 bases; J trimming: 2 bases; junction bases outside the gene matches: 13. CDR3 nucleotide sequence: TGCGCCAGCAGCCACGAAGGTGGACAGGGCACAAACACTGAAGCTTTCTTT. Its protein is CASSHEGGQGTNTEAFF.

As regards this clone: Germline and junction disagree at one end, which may indicate a read error. V is TRBV4-1 and J is TRBJ1-1; maybe TRBD1 (6 bases). The CDR3 is 16 residues long. Germline assignment: CDR1 MGHRA and CDR2 YSYEKL. Here the CDR3 reads CVSSLRAGARNTEAFF. The CDR3, as DNA: TGCGTCAGCAGCCTTCGAGCGGGGGCCCGGAACACTGAAGCTTTCTTT.

The gene calls are TRBV28 and TRBJ1-2; possible D gene TRBD1, 5 bases. Trimming took 4 bases from V and 3 from J, leaving 6 bases between them. This CDR3 comprises 12 residues. Germline CDR1 and CDR2: MDHEN and SYDVKM. In DNA form, the CDR3 reads TGTGCCAGCAGTTCGGGGGACTATGGCTACACCTTC. This encodes CASSSGDYGYTF.

CDR3 amino acids: CASSVDRRQETQYF. CDR3 nucleotides: TGTGCCAGCAGTGTCGACAGGAGGCAAGAGACCCAGTACTTC. The chain links TRBV2 to TRBJ2-5; tentatively, D is TRBD1 (6 bases). The CDR3 is 14 residues long. V lost 4 bases to trimming and J lost 2 bases, with 11 bases between them. The germline V gene has CDR1 SNHLY and CDR2 FYNNEI.

This clone has ten or more counts. This rearrangement joins TRBV2 to TRBJ1-1; TRBD1 matches 8 bases. The CDR3 extends over 15 amino acids. J lost 4 bases, V lost 7 bases, and 11 bases had no gene match. The V gene's germline CDR1 is SNHLY and CDR2 FYNNEI. Written as DNA, the CDR3 is TGTGCCAGCACCAGAGGACAGGGCCTGGCCACTGAAGCTTTCTTT. Amino acids: CASTRGQGLATEAFF.

J is TRBJ2-1 and V is TRBV3-1 (or the pseudogene TRBV3-2), with D tentatively TRBD2 (6 bases). This CDR3 is 18 amino acids long. V shed 0 bases and J shed 0 bases, with 15 bases lying between them. CDR1 and CDR2 (germline): LGHDT, YNNKEL (reference sequence). The CDR3 coding sequence is TGTGCCAGCAGCCAAGATGACTTGGCGGGGAGCTCCTACAATGAGCAGTTCTTC. It encodes CASSQDDLAGSSYNEQFF.

The genes are TRBV29-1 and TRBJ1-1, with D hard to call. The CDR3 runs 14 residues. The germline V and J ends were trimmed by 4 bases and 2 bases, with 14 bases remaining between them. Germline V lookup: CDR1 SQVTM, CDR2 ANQGSEA. CDR3 DNA: TGCAGCGTTGCGGGCTCTCGGGGAAACACTGAAGCTTTCTTT. Its translation: CSVAGSRGNTEAFF.

The chain combines TRBV5-1 with TRBJ2-1; 9 bases line up with TRBD1. V shed 0 bases and J 7 bases; nucleotides not matched to a gene: 8. Germline V lookup: CDR1 SGHRS, CDR2 YFSETQ. The CDR3 length is 16 residues. The CDR3 DNA is TGCGCCAGCAGCTTGGTACCTCGGGACAGGGTGAATGAGCAGTTCTTC. Protein: CASSLVPRDRVNEQFF.

The chain has TRBV28 and TRBJ1-1; D not certain. V dropped 4 bases and J dropped 3 bases, with 12 bases sitting between them. CDR1 is MDHEN and CDR2 is SYDVKM in the germline V gene. The CDR3 contains 14 residues. DNA for the CDR3: TGTGCCAGCAGTTCGCCACTAATCGACACTGAAGCTTTCTTT. Translation gives CASSSPLIDTEAFF.

This sequence joins TRBV4-1 and TRBJ2-2, with a possible D match to TRBD2 (6 bases). Trimming stripped 4 bases from V and 6 bases from J, with 12 bases between. The CDR3 contains 14 residues. Germline values: CDR1 MGHRA, CDR2 YSYEKL. CDR3 in amino acids: CASSPVGLPGELFF. In DNA form, the CDR3 reads TGCGCCAGCAGCCCAGTGGGACTCCCCGGGGAGCTGTTTTTT.

The chain has TRBV9 and TRBJ1-1; no definite D call. In germline, CDR1 is SGDLS, CDR2 YYNGEE. There are 14 residues in the CDR3. V lost 4 bases and J 4 bases, leaving 14 bases between the germline ends. In DNA, the CDR3 is TGTGCCAGCAGCACCGAGACATTCCCCACTGAAGCTTTCTTT. Its protein product is CASSTETFPTEAFF.

In the case of this clone: One junction end does not reproduce the germline sequence, and a read error may be involved. The chain combines TRBV7-8 with TRBJ1-2; a weak D match, TRBD1 (5 bases). The germline CDR1 and CDR2 sequences are SGHVS and FQNEAQ. This CDR3 is 17 amino acids long. CDR3 residues: CASSLALIRQLKEGYTF. The CDR3 DNA reads TGTGCCAGCAGCCTAGCCCTTATTAGACAGCTAAAGGAGGGCTACACCTTC.

The chain combines TRBV4-1 with TRBJ2-7; D is undetermined. CDR1 MGHRA and CDR2 YSYEKL come from the germline V gene. This CDR3 has 13 residues. Deletions cut 0 bases from V and 2 bases from J, with 5 bases between. This CDR3 is CASSQDLPYEQYF. Here the CDR3 DNA reads TGCGCCAGCAGCCAAGACCTTCCCTACGAGCAGTACTTC.

The chain couples TRBV15 to TRBJ2-7; TRBD1 agrees at 8 bases. This CDR3 comprises 14 residues. Germline lookup yields CDR1 LNHNV and CDR2 YYDKDF (reference sequence). Trimming took 3 bases from V and 1 from J; bases not matched to a gene: 2. The CDR3 protein is CATSRDRVSYEQYF. In DNA form, the CDR3 reads TGTGCCACCAGCAGGGACAGGGTATCCTACGAGCAGTACTTC.

The genes are TRBV28 and TRBJ1-5; D is perhaps TRBD1 (6 bases). The CDR3 spans 14 residues. Germline CDR1 reads MDHEN; CDR2 reads SYDVKM. V was trimmed by 3 bases and J by 5 bases, leaving 11 bases between them. In nucleotides, the CDR3 is TGTGCCAGCAGTTTGGGGGGGCGCTATCAGCCCCAGCATTTT. It specifies CASSLGGRYQPQHF.

The rearrangement uses TRBV24-1 and TRBJ1-1; D unresolved. The CDR3 runs to 14 residues. Trimming took 5 bases from V and 4 from J, leaving 13 bases between them. Looked up from germline, CDR1 is KGHDR and CDR2 is SFDVKD. CDR3: CATSGAYWATEAFF. The CDR3 DNA follows: TGTGCCACCAGTGGGGCTTATTGGGCCACTGAAGCTTTCTTT.